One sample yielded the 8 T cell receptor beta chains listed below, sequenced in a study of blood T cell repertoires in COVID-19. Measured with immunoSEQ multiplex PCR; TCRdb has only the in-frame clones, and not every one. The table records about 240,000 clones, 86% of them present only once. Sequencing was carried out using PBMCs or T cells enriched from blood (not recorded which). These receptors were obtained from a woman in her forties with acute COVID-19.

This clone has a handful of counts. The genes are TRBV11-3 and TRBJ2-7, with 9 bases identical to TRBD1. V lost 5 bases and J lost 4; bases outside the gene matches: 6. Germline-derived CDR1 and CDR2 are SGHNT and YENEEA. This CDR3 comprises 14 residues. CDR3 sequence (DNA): TGTGCCAGCAGCCCGACAGGGGGGCATTACGAGCAGTACTTC. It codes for CASSPTGGHYEQYF.

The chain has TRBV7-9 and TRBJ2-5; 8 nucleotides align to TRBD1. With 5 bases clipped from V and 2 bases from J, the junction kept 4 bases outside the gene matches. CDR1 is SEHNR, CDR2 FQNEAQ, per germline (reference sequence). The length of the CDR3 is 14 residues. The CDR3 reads CASSRYRGQETQYF. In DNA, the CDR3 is TGTGCCAGCAGCAGATACAGGGGGCAAGAGACCCAGTACTTC.

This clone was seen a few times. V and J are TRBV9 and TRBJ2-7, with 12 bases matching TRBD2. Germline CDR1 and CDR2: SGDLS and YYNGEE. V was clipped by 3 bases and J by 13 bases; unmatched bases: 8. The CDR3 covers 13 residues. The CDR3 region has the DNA TGTGCCAGCAGCGCCAGAGGGACTAGCGGGTCCTACTTC. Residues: CASSARGTSGSYF.

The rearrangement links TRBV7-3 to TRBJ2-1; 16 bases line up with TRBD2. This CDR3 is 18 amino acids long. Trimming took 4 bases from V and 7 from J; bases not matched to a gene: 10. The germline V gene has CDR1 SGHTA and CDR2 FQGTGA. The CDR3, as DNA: TGTGCCAGCAGCTCGGGACTAGCGGGAGGGCTACCGAAGAATGAGCAGTTCTTC. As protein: CASSSGLAGGLPKNEQFF.

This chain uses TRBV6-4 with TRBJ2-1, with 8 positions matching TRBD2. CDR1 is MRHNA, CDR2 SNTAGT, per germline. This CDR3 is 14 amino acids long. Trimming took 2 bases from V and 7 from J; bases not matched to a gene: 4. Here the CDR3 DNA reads TGTGCCAGCAGTGACGAGCGGGAGCCTAATGAGCAGTTCTTC. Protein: CASSDEREPNEQFF.

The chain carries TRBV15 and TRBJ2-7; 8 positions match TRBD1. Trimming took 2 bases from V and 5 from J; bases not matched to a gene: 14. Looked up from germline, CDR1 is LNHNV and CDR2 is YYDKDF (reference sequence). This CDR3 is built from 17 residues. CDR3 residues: CATSRSDRVSSYDEQYF. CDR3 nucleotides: TGTGCCACCAGCAGATCGGACAGGGTAAGTTCATATGACGAGCAGTACTTC.

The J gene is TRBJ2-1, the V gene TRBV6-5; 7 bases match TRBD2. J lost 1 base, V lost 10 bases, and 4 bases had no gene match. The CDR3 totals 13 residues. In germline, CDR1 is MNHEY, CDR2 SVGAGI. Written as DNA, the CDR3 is TGTGCCACACTAGCGCCATCCTACAATGAGCAGTTCTTC. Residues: CATLAPSYNEQFF.

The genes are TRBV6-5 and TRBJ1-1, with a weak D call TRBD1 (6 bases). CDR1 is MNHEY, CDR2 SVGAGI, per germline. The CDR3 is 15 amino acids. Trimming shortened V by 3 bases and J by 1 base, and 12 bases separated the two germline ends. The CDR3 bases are TGTGCCAGCAGTTATTTCGGGGGGGCGAACACTGAAGCTTTCTTT. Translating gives CASSYFGGANTEAFF.